There are many counts of the clone carrying this TCR beta chain. The target antigen is unknown. This entry belongs to a study of regulatory T cells in long-lasting Graves disease. Overall study results and limits: The number of shared public clonotypes was higher in persistent patients (approximately 3,000) than new patients (966).

The CDR3 has 15 residues. Trimming pared 1 base from V and 0 bases from J, leaving 7 bases between. Germline V lookup: CDR1 MNHEY, CDR2 SVGAGI. Time point denoted: newly diagnosed GD, antithyroid drugs for less than 3 months. PBMCs were the source of the RNA used for TCR sequencing. In each case, Graves' disease was diagnosed per American Thyroid Association guidelines. Assembly of TCR beta libraries relied on iRepertoire HTBI primers together with Arm-PCR of CDR3 regions. TCRdb independently ran MiXCR on the multiplex PCR reads; one entry per CDR3 protein. Of a few hundred thousand distinct CDR3 sequences listed, 12% were seen once; the top ten hold approximately 17%. The same data also went into a second study, on T cells in Graves' hyperthyroidism and ophthalmopathy. That study reports: RT-PCR in the first round (using the HTBI primer set) targeted the TCR CDR3. Most expanded thyroid clonotypes above 0.001 also appeared in blood.

The chain has TRBV6-5 and TRBJ2-1; no firm D call. The source is a woman aged 18-30 years with Graves disease. The source was peripheral blood mononuclear cells (PBMCs), collected at new diagnosis, from a patient treated with antithyroid drugs. This chain's CDR3 is CASSYFRSSYNEQFF. The CDR3 DNA reads TGTGCCAGCAGTTACTTTCGGAGCTCCTACAATGAGCAGTTCTTC.